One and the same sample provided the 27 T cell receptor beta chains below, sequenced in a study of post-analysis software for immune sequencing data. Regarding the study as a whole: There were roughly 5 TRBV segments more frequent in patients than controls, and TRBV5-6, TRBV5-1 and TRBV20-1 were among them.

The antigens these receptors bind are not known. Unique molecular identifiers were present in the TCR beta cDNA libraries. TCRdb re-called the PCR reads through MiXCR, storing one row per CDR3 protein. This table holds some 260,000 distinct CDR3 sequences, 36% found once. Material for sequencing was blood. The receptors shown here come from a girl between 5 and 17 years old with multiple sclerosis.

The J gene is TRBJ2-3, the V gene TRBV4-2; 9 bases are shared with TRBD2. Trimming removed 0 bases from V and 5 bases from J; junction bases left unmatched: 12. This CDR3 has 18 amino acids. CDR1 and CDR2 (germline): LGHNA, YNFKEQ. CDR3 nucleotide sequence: TGTGCCAGCAGCCAAGAGGGTTTGGCAGCGGGAGGAGGAGATACGCAGTATTTT. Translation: CASSQEGLAAGGGDTQYF.

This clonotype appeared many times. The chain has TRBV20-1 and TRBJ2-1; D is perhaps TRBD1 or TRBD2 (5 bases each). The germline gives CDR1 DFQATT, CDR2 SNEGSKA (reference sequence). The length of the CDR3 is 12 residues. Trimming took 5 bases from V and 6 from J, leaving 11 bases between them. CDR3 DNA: TGCAGTGCTGCACCGGGACCCAATGAGCAGTTCTTC. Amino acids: CSAAPGPNEQFF.

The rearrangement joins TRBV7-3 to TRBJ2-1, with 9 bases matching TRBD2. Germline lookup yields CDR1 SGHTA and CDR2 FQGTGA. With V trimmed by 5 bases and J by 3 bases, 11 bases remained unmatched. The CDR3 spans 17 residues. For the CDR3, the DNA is TGTGCCAGCAGCCCCCCCCTTGGAGCGGGGGGCTACAATGAGCAGTTCTTC. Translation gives CASSPPLGAGGYNEQFF.

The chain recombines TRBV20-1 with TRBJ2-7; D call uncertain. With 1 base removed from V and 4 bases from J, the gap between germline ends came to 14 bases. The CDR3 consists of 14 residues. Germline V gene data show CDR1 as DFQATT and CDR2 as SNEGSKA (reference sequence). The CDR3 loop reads CSARGTVTRYEQYF. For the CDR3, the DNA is TGCAGTGCTAGAGGCACCGTAACAAGGTACGAGCAGTACTTC.

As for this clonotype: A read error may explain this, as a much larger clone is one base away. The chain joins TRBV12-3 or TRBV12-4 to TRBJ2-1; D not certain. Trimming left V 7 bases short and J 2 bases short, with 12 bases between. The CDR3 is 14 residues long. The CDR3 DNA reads TGTGCCAGCACCGGGTCGAGAACCTACAATGAGCAGTTCTTC. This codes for CASTGSRTYNEQFF.

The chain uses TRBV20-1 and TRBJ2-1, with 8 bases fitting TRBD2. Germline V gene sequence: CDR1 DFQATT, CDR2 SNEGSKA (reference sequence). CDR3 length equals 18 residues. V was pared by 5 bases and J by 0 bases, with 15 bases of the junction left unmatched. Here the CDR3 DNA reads TGCAGTGCTGCCGCAACGACCGGACTAGCCGGCTCCTACAATGAGCAGTTCTTC. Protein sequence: CSAAATTGLAGSYNEQFF.

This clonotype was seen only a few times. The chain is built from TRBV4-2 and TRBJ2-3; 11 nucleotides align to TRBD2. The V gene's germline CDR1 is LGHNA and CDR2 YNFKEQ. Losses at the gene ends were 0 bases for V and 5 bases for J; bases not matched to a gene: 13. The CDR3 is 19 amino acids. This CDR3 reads CASSQESLAGGLPGDTQYF. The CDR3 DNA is TGTGCCAGCAGCCAAGAAAGTCTAGCGGGGGGCCTGCCGGGAGATACGCAGTATTTT.

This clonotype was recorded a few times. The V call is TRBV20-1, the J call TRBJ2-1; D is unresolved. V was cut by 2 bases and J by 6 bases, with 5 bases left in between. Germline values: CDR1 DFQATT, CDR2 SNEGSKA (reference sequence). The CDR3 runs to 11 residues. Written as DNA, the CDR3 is TGCAGTGCTAGACGGGCCAATGAGCAGTTCTTC. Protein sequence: CSARRANEQFF.

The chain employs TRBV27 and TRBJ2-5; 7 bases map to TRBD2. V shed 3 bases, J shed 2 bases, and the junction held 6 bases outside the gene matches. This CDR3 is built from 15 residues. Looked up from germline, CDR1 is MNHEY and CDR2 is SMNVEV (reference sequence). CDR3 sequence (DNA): TGTGCCAGCAGTTTCAGGGCTAGCGGACAAGAGACCCAGTACTTC. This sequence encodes CASSFRASGQETQYF.

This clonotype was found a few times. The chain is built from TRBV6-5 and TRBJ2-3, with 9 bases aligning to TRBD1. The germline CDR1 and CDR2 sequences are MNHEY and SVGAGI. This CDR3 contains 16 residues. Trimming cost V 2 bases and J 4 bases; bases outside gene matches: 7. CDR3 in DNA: TGTGCCAGCAGTTACAGGGGGACAGGGTGGGCAGATACGCAGTATTTT. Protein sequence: CASSYRGTGWADTQYF.

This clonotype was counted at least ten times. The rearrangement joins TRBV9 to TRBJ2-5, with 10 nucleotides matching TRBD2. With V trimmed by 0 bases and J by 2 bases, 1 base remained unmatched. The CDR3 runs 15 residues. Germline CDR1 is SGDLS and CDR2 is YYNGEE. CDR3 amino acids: CASSVALAGQETQYF. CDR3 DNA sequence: TGTGCCAGCAGCGTAGCACTAGCGGGACAAGAGACCCAGTACTTC.

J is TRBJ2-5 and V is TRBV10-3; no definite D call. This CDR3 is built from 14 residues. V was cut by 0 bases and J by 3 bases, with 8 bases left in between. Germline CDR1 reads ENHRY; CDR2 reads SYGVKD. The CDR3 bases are TGTGCCATCAGTGAGTCCGGCCAAGAAGAGACCCAGTACTTC. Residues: CAISESGQEETQYF.

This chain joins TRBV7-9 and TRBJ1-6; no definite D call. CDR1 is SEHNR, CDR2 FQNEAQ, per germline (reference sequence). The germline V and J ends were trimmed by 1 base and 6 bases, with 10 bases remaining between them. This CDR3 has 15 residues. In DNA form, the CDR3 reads TGTGCCAGCAGCTTAGACGTGGCGGTTAATTCACCCCTCCACTTT. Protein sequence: CASSLDVAVNSPLHF.

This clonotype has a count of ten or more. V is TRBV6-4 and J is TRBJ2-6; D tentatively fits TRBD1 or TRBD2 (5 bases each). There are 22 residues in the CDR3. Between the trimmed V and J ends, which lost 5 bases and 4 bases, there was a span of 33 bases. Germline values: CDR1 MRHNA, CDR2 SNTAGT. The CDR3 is CASSRRPGRPRIELTGANVLTF. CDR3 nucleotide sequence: TGTGCCAGCAGTCGACGACCGGGACGGCCGAGAATAGAACTAACCGGGGCCAACGTCCTGACTTTC.

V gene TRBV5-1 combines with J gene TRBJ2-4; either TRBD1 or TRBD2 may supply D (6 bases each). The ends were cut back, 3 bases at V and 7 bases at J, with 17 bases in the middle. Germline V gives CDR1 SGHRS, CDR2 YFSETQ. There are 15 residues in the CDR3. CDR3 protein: CASSSGASLSNIQYF. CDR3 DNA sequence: TGCGCCAGCAGCTCGGGGGCGTCGCTGAGTAACATTCAGTACTTC.

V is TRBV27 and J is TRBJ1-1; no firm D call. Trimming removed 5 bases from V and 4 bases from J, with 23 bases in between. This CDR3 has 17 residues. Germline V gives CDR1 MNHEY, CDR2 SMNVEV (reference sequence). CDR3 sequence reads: CASSPFPRGRSITEAFF. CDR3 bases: TGTGCCAGCAGTCCCTTCCCGCGGGGTAGATCGATCACTGAAGCTTTCTTT.

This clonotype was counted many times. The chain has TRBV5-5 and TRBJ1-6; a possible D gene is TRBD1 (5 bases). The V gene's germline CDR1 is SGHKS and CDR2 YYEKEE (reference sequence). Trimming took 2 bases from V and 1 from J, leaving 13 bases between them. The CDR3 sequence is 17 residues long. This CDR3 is CASSFGYGGSYNSPLHF. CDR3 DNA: TGTGCCAGCAGCTTCGGATACGGGGGATCCTATAATTCACCCCTCCACTTT.

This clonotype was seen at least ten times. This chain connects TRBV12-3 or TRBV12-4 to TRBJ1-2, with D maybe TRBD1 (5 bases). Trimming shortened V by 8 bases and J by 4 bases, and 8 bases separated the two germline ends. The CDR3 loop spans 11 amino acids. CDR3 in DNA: TGTGCCAGCGGGGGTCCCTATGGCTACACCTTC. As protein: CASGGPYGYTF.

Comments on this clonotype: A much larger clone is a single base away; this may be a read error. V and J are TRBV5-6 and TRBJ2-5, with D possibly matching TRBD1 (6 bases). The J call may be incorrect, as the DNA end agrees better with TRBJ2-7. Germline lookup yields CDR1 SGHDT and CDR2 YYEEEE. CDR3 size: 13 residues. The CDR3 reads CVSSLSGAGEQYF. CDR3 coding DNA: TGTGTCAGCAGCTTATCAGGGGCTGGCGAGCAGTACTTC.

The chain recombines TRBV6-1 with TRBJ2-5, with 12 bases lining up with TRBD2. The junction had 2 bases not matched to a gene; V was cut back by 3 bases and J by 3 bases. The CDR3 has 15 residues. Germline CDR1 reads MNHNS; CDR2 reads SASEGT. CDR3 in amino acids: CASSDRLAGEETQYF. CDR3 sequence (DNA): TGTGCCAGCAGTGATAGACTAGCGGGGGAAGAGACCCAGTACTTC.

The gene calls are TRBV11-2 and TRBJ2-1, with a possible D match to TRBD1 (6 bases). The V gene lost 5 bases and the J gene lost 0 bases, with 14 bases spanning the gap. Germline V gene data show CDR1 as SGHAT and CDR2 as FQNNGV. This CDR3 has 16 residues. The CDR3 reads CASSKGQGSSYNEQFF. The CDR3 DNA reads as TGTGCCAGCAGCAAAGGGCAGGGGAGCTCCTACAATGAGCAGTTCTTC.

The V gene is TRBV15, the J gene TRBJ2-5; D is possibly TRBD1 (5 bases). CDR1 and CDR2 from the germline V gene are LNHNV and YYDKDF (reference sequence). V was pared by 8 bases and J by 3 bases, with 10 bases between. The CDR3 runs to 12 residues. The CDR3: CATGTGEETQYF. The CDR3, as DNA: TGTGCCACCGGTACAGGAGAAGAGACCCAGTACTTC.

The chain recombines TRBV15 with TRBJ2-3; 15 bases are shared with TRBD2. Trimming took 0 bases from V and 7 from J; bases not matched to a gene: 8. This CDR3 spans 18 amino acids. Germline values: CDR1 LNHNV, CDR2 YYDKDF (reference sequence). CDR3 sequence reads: CATSREGTSGRIGYTQYF. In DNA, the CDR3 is TGTGCCACCAGCAGAGAAGGGACTAGCGGGAGGATCGGGTATACGCAGTATTTT.

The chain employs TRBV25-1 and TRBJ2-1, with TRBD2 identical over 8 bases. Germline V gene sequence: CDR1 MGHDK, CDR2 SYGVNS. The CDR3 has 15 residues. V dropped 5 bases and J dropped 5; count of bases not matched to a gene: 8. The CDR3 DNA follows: TGTGCCAGCAGTCGAGCTTCGGGGGGGAACAATGAGCAGTTCTTC. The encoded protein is CASSRASGGNNEQFF.

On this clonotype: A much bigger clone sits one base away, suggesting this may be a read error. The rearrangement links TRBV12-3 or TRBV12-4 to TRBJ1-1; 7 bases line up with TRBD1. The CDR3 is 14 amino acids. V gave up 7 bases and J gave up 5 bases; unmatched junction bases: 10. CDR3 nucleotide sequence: TGTGCCAGCACCCGAGGGGGACAGATTACTGAAGCTTTCTTT. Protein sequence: CASTRGGQITEAFF.

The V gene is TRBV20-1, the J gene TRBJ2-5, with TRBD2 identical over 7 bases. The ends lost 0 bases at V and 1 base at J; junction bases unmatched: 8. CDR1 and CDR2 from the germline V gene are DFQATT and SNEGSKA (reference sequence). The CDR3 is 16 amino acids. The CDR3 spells CSAREIGRGPQETQYF. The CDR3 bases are TGCAGTGCTAGAGAGATAGGGAGGGGACCCCAAGAGACCCAGTACTTC.

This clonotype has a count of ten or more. The CDR3 region is CASALGRGYTF. The CDR3 DNA sequence: TGTGCCAGCGCCCTTGGCCGGGGCTACACCTTC. The chain has TRBV6-1 and TRBJ1-2; D not resolved. The CDR3 runs 11 residues. From germline, CDR1 is MNHNS and CDR2 SASEGT. The ends were cut back, 8 bases at V and 8 bases at J, with 12 bases in the middle.